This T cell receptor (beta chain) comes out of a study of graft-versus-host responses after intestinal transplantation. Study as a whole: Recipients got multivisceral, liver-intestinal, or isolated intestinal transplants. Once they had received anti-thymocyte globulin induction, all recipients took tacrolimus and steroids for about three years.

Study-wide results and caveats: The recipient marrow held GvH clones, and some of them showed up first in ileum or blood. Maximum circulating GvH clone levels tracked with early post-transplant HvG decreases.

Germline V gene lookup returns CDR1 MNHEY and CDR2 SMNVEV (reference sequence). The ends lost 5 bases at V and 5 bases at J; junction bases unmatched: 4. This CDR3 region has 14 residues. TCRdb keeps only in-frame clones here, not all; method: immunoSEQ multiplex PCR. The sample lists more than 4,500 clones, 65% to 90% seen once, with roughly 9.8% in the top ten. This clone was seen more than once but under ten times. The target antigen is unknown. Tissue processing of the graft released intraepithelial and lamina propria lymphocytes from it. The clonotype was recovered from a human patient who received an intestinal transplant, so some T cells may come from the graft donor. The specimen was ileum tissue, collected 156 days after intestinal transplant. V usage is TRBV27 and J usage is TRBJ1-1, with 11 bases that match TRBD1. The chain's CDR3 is CASSEGQGATEAFF. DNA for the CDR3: TGTGCCAGCAGTGAAGGACAGGGGGCGACTGAAGCTTTCTTT.